This T cell receptor beta chain was observed in a study of T cell changes during pregnancy in multiple sclerosis. The assay was immunoSEQ multiplex PCR, and TCRdb's table has in-frame clones only and misses some. Among 73,000 or so clones listed, 75% to 95% were seen once. CDR1 and CDR2 (germline): SGHRS, YFSETQ. V was clipped by 2 bases and J by 7 bases, with 7 bases between them. CDR3 length equals 12 residues. This TCR came from a female donor with multiple sclerosis, enrolled in a pregnancy study. This specimen was peripheral blood, taken in the second trimester of pregnancy. The chain uses TRBV5-1 and TRBJ2-1; tentatively, D is TRBD2 (6 bases). This chain's CDR3 is CASSFAGNEQFF. CDR3 nucleotide sequence: TGCGCCAGCAGCTTCGCGGGAAATGAGCAGTTCTTC.